A selection of T cell receptor beta chains follows, all from one sample in a study of response to subunit inactivated influenza vaccine. Using its own MiXCR run on the RT-PCR reads, TCRdb lists one record per CDR3 protein. The profile shows about 780,000 distinct CDR3 sequences, roughly 20% of them singletons. Sequencing was performed on PBMCs from blood, taken roughly 5 days after vaccination. The receptors here all came from a man aged 50 to 59 who received an inactivated influenza vaccine. CDR3s include the opening cysteine and the closing phenylalanine or tryptophan. A D gene is named only where the DNA matches it firmly. The listing skips clone size in some rows; elsewhere it reads once, few, many or a size class.

size	J	D	V	CDR3	DNA
many	TRBJ2-7	-	TRBV4-3	CASSQGTALSYEQYF	TGCGCCAGCAGCCAAGGGACAGCCCTGTCCTACGAGCAGTACTTC
-	TRBJ1-1	-	TRBV12-3/TRBV12-4	CASSLSSPGEAFF	TGTGCCAGCAGTTTATCCAGCCCGGGTGAAGCTTTCTTT
-	TRBJ2-5	-	TRBV11-2	CASSLVRPETQYF	TGTGCCAGCAGCTTAGTCAGGCCAGAGACCCAGTACTTC
many	TRBJ2-1	TRBD1	TRBV20-1	CSAIAGTVNYNEQFF	TGCAGTGCTATAGCTGGGACAGTTAACTACAATGAGCAGTTCTTC
-	TRBJ2-1	-	TRBV11-2	CASRGGRDLKNEQFF	TGTGCCAGCAGAGGAGGGCGGGACCTAAAGAATGAGCAGTTCTTC
-	TRBJ2-7	TRBD1	TRBV6-2/TRBV6-3	CASYGTGDSYEQYF	TGTGCCAGCTATGGGACAGGGGACTCCTACGAGCAGTACTTC
-	TRBJ2-1	-	TRBV5-1	CASSLDCTTTYNEHFF	TGCGCCAGCAGCTTGGATTGCACCACCACCTACAATGAGCACTTCTTC
-	TRBJ2-3	-	TRBV11-2	CASSLGSSGGTDTQYF	TGTGCCAGCAGCTTGGGATCTAGTGGTGGCACAGATACGCAGTATTTT
few	TRBJ2-3	-	TRBV11-2	CASSHPLAGNTDTQYF	TGTGCCAGCAGCCACCCGTTGGCGGGGAACACAGATACGCAGTATTTT
few	TRBJ1-5	TRBD1	TRBV10-3	CATQGEAQPQHF	TGTGCCACCCAGGGGGAAGCTCAGCCCCAGCATTTT
few	TRBJ1-1	-	TRBV29-1	CSVLGLPGSAEAFF	TGCAGCGTTTTGGGTCTCCCAGGGAGTGCTGAAGCTTTCTTT
-	TRBJ1-5	TRBD1	TRBV12-3/TRBV12-4	CASSADRGGNQPQHF	TGTGCCAGCAGTGCCGACAGGGGAGGCAATCAGCCCCAGCATTTT
-	TRBJ2-3	-	TRBV7-2	CASTQAGWGADTQYF	TGTGCCAGCACCCAAGCAGGGTGGGGTGCAGATACGCAGTATTTT
-	TRBJ2-3	-	TRBV29-1	CSVEVIDRSRADTQYF	TGCAGCGTTGAAGTTATCGACAGGTCACGGGCAGATACGCAGTATTTT
few	TRBJ2-1	-	TRBV20-1	CSARVYISSYNEQFF	TGCAGTGCTAGAGTGTATATCAGCTCCTACAATGAGCAGTTCTTC
-	TRBJ2-3	TRBD2	TRBV20-1	CSAHRTSGRTDTQYF	TGCAGTGCTCATCGGACTAGCGGGAGGACAGATACGCAGTATTTT
-	TRBJ2-5	-	TRBV3-1	CASSHRQGETQYF	TGTGCCAGCAGCCATCGGCAAGGAGAGACCCAGTACTTC
-	TRBJ2-4	TRBD1	TRBV20-1	CSALPRDRGANIQYF	TGCAGTGCCCTACCCCGGGACAGGGGGGCTAACATTCAGTACTTC
-	TRBJ2-7	-	TRBV6-5	CASSYAAANEQYF	TGTGCCAGCAGTTACGCGGCAGCCAACGAGCAGTACTTC
few	TRBJ1-5	TRBD1	TRBV9	CASSVAGQVGQPQHF	TGTGCCAGCAGCGTAGCCGGACAGGTGGGTCAGCCCCAGCATTTT
-	TRBJ2-3	-	TRBV5-1	CASSSTRGSSTDTQYF	TGCGCCAGCAGCTCGACAAGGGGATCTAGCACAGATACGCAGTATTTT
-	TRBJ2-5	-	TRBV29-1	CSVDRLRGGQETQYF	TGCAGCGTTGACCGCCTCCGCGGCGGCCAAGAGACCCAGTACTTC
few	TRBJ2-3	-	TRBV7-6	CASSLSVTATDTQYF	TGTGCCAGCAGCTTATCCGTCACAGCTACAGATACGCAGTATTTT
few	TRBJ2-7	-	TRBV9	CASSPRAGESYEQYF	TGTGCCAGCAGCCCCCGAGCCGGTGAATCCTACGAGCAGTACTTC
few	TRBJ2-7	TRBD2	TRBV30	CAWSQSGAPYEQYF	TGTGCCTGGAGTCAGAGCGGGGCCCCCTACGAGCAGTACTTC
few	TRBJ2-1	-	TRBV7-9	CASSAGSAVNEQFF	TGTGCCAGCAGCGCCGGCAGCGCAGTCAATGAGCAGTTCTTC
-	TRBJ2-7	-	TRBV30	CAWSPLGTLNTEQYF	TGTGCCTGGAGCCCCCTTGGGACACTCAATACCGAGCAGTACTTC
few	TRBJ1-1	-	TRBV15	CATSRNSRNTEAFF	TGTGCCACCAGCAGGAATTCAAGGAACACTGAAGCTTTCTTT
-	TRBJ2-5	TRBD1	TRBV12-3/TRBV12-4	CASSLYGQVETQYF	TGTGCCAGCAGTTTGTACGGACAGGTTGAGACCCAGTACTTC
many	TRBJ2-2	-	TRBV4-2	CASSQDLAGPNTGELFF	TGTGCCAGCAGCCAAGATTTGGCGGGCCCGAACACCGGGGAGCTGTTTTTT
-	TRBJ2-1	-	TRBV9	CASSVGSMGEQFF	TGTGCCAGCAGCGTAGGATCGATGGGTGAGCAGTTCTTC
few	TRBJ2-7	-	TRBV5-6	CASGGLGSYEQYF	TGTGCCAGTGGGGGTCTTGGGTCCTACGAGCAGTACTTC
few	TRBJ1-1	TRBD1	TRBV5-1	CASSLASGGNTEAFF	TGTGCCAGCAGCTTAGCATCAGGGGGTAACACTGAAGCTTTCTTT
-	TRBJ2-1	-	TRBV20-1	CSARLTASEQFF	TGCAGTGCTAGGCTGACAGCGTCTGAGCAGTTCTTC
-	TRBJ2-3	-	TRBV5-6	CASSNRLATQYF	TGTGCCAGCAGCAACCGCCTTGCTACGCAGTATTTT
-	TRBJ2-7	-	TRBV20-1	CSARVDGVASGEQYF	TGCAGTGCTAGAGTGGACGGGGTCGCTTCAGGCGAGCAGTACTTC
-	TRBJ2-2	-	TRBV12-3/TRBV12-4	CASRRSTQAAGELFF	TGTGCCAGCAGACGATCCACACAGGCGGCCGGGGAGCTGTTTTTT
-	TRBJ1-2	-	TRBV10-3	CAISEAPGRGGGYTF	TGTGCCATCAGTGAGGCGCCGGGGCGCGGGGGTGGCTACACCTTC
-	TRBJ2-2	-	TRBV7-2	CASSLGGTRSTGELFF	TGTGCCAGCAGCTTAGGGGGGACGCGTAGCACCGGGGAGCTGTTTTTT
few	TRBJ2-7	-	TRBV29-1	CSVEGETGNYEQYF	TGCAGCGTTGAAGGGGAGACAGGAAACTACGAGCAGTACTTC
few	TRBJ2-7	-	TRBV7-6	CASSKARGNEQYF	TGTGCCAGCAGCAAAGCCCGGGGAAACGAGCAGTACTTC
few	TRBJ2-2	TRBD1	TRBV2	CASSTGQGIGELFF	TGTGCCAGCAGTACGGGACAGGGGATCGGGGAGCTGTTTTTT
many	TRBJ1-1	-	TRBV29-1	CSVEDTAPAGVLNTEAFF	TGCAGCGTTGAAGATACCGCACCGGCAGGGGTGTTGAACACTGAAGCTTTCTTT
few	TRBJ2-4	-	TRBV15	CATSRDRAPNIQYF	TGTGCCACCAGCAGAGACAGGGCACCAAACATTCAGTACTTC
many	TRBJ2-1	-	TRBV12-3/TRBV12-4	CASSLGGASYNEQFF	TGTGCCAGCAGTTTAGGGGGGGCTTCCTACAATGAGCAGTTCTTC
-	TRBJ2-1	TRBD2	TRBV5-6	CASSAPGSSGNEQFF	TGTGCCAGCAGCGCCCCCGGGTCTAGCGGCAATGAGCAGTTCTTC
-	TRBJ1-2	TRBD1	TRBV5-1	CASSLRGQNYGYTF	TGCGCCAGCAGCTTAAGGGGGCAGAACTATGGCTACACCTTC
many	TRBJ2-5	-	TRBV12-3/TRBV12-4	CASGPKETQYF	TGTGCCAGTGGACCAAAAGAGACCCAGTACTTC
few	TRBJ2-3	-	TRBV27	CASSPTPWTVSWAGTQYF	TGTGCCAGCAGTCCCACTCCCTGGACGGTCTCCTGGGCGGGTACGCAGTATTTT
few	TRBJ2-2	-	TRBV12-3/TRBV12-4	CASRARTVNTGELFF	TGTGCCAGCAGGGCTAGGACGGTGAACACCGGGGAGCTGTTTTTT
few	TRBJ2-7	-	TRBV11-2	CASSLRELANSYEQYF	TGTGCCAGCAGCTTGAGGGAACTGGCCAATTCCTACGAGCAGTACTTC
-	TRBJ2-5	-	TRBV10-3	CAISESGGQETQYF	TGTGCCATCAGTGAGTCAGGGGGCCAAGAGACCCAGTACTTC